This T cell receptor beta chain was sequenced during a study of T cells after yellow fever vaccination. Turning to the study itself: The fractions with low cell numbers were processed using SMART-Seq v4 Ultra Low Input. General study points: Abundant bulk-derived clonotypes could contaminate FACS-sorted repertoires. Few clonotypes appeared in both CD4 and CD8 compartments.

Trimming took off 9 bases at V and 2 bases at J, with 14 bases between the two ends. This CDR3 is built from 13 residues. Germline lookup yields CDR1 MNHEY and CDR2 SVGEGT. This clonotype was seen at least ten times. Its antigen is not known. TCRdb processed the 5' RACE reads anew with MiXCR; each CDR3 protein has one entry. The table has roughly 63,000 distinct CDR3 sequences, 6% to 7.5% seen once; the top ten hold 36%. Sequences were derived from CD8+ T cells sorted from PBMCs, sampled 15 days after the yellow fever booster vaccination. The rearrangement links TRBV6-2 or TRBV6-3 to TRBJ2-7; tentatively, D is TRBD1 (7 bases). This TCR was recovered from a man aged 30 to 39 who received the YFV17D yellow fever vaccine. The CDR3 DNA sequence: TGTGCCAGTGGAGGGACAGAAACCTACGAGCAGTACTTC. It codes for CASGGTETYEQYF.